This entry lists 20 T cell receptor beta chains sequenced from one sample in a study of T cells in Graves' hyperthyroidism and ophthalmopathy. The source material, RNA transcripts, was used to amplify TCR beta CDR3 regions. TCR CDR3 regions were first amplified by RT-PCR with HTBI primers. TCRdb used MiXCR to reprocess the multiplex PCR reads, holding one entry per CDR3 protein. Here the sample spans a few hundred thousand distinct CDR3 sequences, about a fifth being singletons. Specimen: blood. All receptors derive from a woman aged 18-30 years with Graves' hyperthyroidism.

In this sample, this clonotype turned up many times. The gene calls are TRBV29-1 and TRBJ2-7; D possibly corresponds to TRBD1 (5 bases). V lost 5 bases and J 4 bases, leaving 21 bases between the germline ends. The CDR3 runs to 15 residues. In germline, CDR1 is SQVTM, CDR2 ANQGSEA. The CDR3 sequence is CSVWTGAPGMYEQYF. The DNA for the CDR3 is TGCAGCGTTTGGACGGGCGCTCCAGGGATGTACGAGCAGTACTTC.

This clonotype has only a few counts. The chain couples TRBV7-3 to TRBJ2-7; 9 bases agree with TRBD2. The V and J ends lost 4 bases and 2 bases, in that order; junction bases with no gene match: 6. Germline V gene lookup returns CDR1 SGHTA and CDR2 FQGTGA. CDR3 length equals 15 residues. For the CDR3, the DNA is TGTGCCAGCAGCTCGTTAGCGGGGGCCGCCTACGAGCAGTACTTC. This gives the protein CASSSLAGAAYEQYF.

This clonotype was seen many times. V gene TRBV28 combines with J gene TRBJ2-5, with 9 bases identical to TRBD2. This CDR3 comprises 14 residues. In germline, CDR1 is MDHEN, CDR2 SYDVKM. The ends lost 7 bases at V and 1 base at J; junction bases unmatched: 4. The CDR3 nucleotides read TGTGCCAGCAAGGAAGCGGGGGGCCAAGAGACCCAGTACTTC. It encodes CASKEAGGQETQYF.

This clonotype showed up many times. The chain employs TRBV6-1 and TRBJ1-2, with D perhaps matching TRBD1 (6 bases). From germline, CDR1 is MNHNS and CDR2 SASEGT. This CDR3 has 13 residues. Trimming shortened V by 6 bases and J by 6 bases, and 14 bases separated the two germline ends. CDR3 sequence reads: CASRNRENNGYTF. As DNA, the CDR3 is TGTGCCAGCAGAAACAGGGAAAATAATGGCTACACCTTC.

This clonotype occurred many times. This chain joins TRBV28 and TRBJ2-4; TRBD1 matches at 9 bases. The CDR3 spans 16 residues. Germline V gives CDR1 MDHEN, CDR2 SYDVKM. With 4 bases clipped from V and 7 bases from J, the junction kept 11 bases outside the gene matches. The CDR3 region is CASSSLTGGPSNIQYF. The CDR3 nucleotides are TGTGCCAGCAGTTCACTAACAGGGGGCCCTTCTAACATTCAGTACTTC.

This clonotype was seen repeatedly, ten times or more. J is TRBJ1-2 and V is TRBV28, with 8 bases that match TRBD1. The V segment lost 4 bases and the J segment 2 bases; nucleotides outside the gene matches: 9. The germline V gene encodes CDR1 MDHEN and CDR2 SYDVKM. This CDR3 has 16 residues. The CDR3 here is CASSSLQGARNYGYTF. In DNA, the CDR3 is TGTGCCAGCAGTTCCCTTCAGGGGGCGCGGAACTATGGCTACACCTTC.

The V call is TRBV5-6, the J call TRBJ2-7, with D hard to call. Trimming left V 0 bases short and J 5 bases short, with 12 bases between. Germline CDR1 SGHDT, CDR2 YYEEEE. The CDR3 covers 14 residues. The CDR3 bases are TGTGCCAGCAGCTTGGCGGGCAACGTGGACGAGCAGTACTTC. Translated: CASSLAGNVDEQYF.

This clonotype appeared many times. The chain links TRBV7-9 to TRBJ2-7, with D maybe TRBD2 (6 bases). The V gene lost 3 bases and the J gene lost 6 bases, with 9 bases spanning the gap. The CDR3 covers 12 residues. The germline gives CDR1 SEHNR, CDR2 FQNEAQ (reference sequence). In DNA form, the CDR3 reads TGTGCCAGCAGCTTTGGGGGGAGCGAGCAGTACTTC. Translation gives CASSFGGSEQYF. The whole variable domain, remainder taken from reference TRBV7-9 and TRBJ2-7, is DTGVSQNPRHKITKRGQNVTFRCDPISEHNRLYWYRQTLGQGPEFLTYFQNEAQLEKSRLLSDRFSAERPKGSFSTLEIQRTEQGDSAMYLCASSFGGSEQYFGPGTRLTVT.

Many counts were recorded for this clonotype. The genes are TRBV5-6 and TRBJ2-7; D may be TRBD1 (5 bases). Deletions cut 1 base from V and 3 bases from J, with 11 bases between. The CDR3 sequence is 14 residues long. In germline, CDR1 is SGHDT, CDR2 YYEEEE. CDR3 protein: CASSLKKGIYEQYF. The DNA of the CDR3 is TGTGCCAGCAGCTTGAAGAAGGGGATCTACGAGCAGTACTTC.

Concerning this clonotype: Because the CDR3 is missing its conserved closing phenylalanine or tryptophan, this is likely a read error. V and J are TRBV6-5 and TRBJ1-2; 9 bases map to TRBD1. With V trimmed by 2 bases and J by 6 bases, 4 bases remained unmatched. CDR1 and CDR2 from the germline V gene are MNHEY and SVGAGI. The CDR3 length is 14 residues. This CDR3 is CASSYQGQGDGYTV. The CDR3 DNA reads TGTGCCAGCAGTTACCAGGGACAGGGAGATGGCTACACCGTC.

This clonotype appeared many times. This chain connects TRBV7-3 to TRBJ1-1; 7 bases are shared with TRBD1. The V gene end was trimmed by 4 bases and the J gene end by 5 bases; junction bases not matched to a gene: 4. Germline V gene sequence: CDR1 SGHTA, CDR2 FQGTGA. The CDR3 loop spans 13 amino acids. This chain's CDR3 is CASSSGQATEAFF. The CDR3 region has the DNA TGTGCCAGCAGCTCTGGACAGGCTACTGAAGCTTTCTTT.

This clonotype was picked up many times. The chain joins TRBV2 to TRBJ2-6; 9 bases line up with TRBD1. CDR3 length equals 14 residues. J lost 2 bases, V lost 11 bases, and 4 bases had no gene match. CDR1 and CDR2 (germline): SNHLY, FYNNEI. The CDR3 nucleotides are TGTGCCGGGGGGGACAGGGCTGGGGCCAACGTCCTGACTTTC. Amino acid sequence: CAGGDRAGANVLTF.

This clonotype was detected ten times or more. The CDR3 DNA is TGTGCCAGCAGCGTACAGGTTGGGTCCGTCTACGAGCAGTACTTC. Translation: CASSVQVGSVYEQYF. The rearrangement joins TRBV9 to TRBJ2-7; D ambiguous. This CDR3 contains 15 residues. CDR1 is SGDLS, CDR2 YYNGEE, per germline. Trimming stripped 1 base from V and 3 bases from J, with 14 bases between.

This clonotype came up a few times. The DNA of the CDR3 is TGCAGTGCCGCGGACACCTACACTGAAGCTTTCTTT. It is translated as CSAADTYTEAFF. V is TRBV20-1 and J is TRBJ1-1, with D possibly matching TRBD1 (5 bases). The V gene's germline CDR1 is DFQATT and CDR2 SNEGSKA (reference sequence). The CDR3 covers 12 residues. The V gene lost 6 bases and the J gene lost 3 bases, with 11 bases spanning the gap.

This clonotype was detected ten times or more. V gene TRBV7-2 combines with J gene TRBJ2-7, with 9 positions matching TRBD1. There are 13 residues in the CDR3. Germline CDR1 SGHTA, CDR2 FQGNSA. With V trimmed by 7 bases and J by 5 bases, 6 bases remained unmatched. The chain's CDR3 is CASTWTGVNEQYF. The DNA of the CDR3 is TGTGCCAGCACCTGGACAGGGGTCAACGAGCAGTACTTC. Complete variable domain (other parts from reference TRBV7-2 and TRBJ2-7): GAGVSQSPSNKVTEKGKDVELRCDPISGHTALYWYRQSLGQGLEFLIYFQGNSAPDKSGLPSDRFSAERTGGSVSTLTIQRTQQEDSAVYLCASTWTGVNEQYFGPGTRLTVT.

This clonotype was seen many times. The V and J genes are TRBV6-1 and TRBJ2-7; D ambiguous. The CDR3 has 12 amino acids. Germline V gene data show CDR1 as MNHNS and CDR2 as SASEGT. The V gene lost 5 bases and the J gene lost 6 bases, with 11 bases spanning the gap. The CDR3 region has the DNA TGTGCCAGCAGTAAATCAGGAAGCGAGCAGTACTTC. Translated: CASSKSGSEQYF.

Ten or more counts support this clonotype. V gene TRBV5-1 combines with J gene TRBJ1-2; perhaps TRBD1 as D (6 bases). This CDR3 spans 14 amino acids. Germline V gives CDR1 SGHRS, CDR2 YFSETQ. Trimming cost V 0 bases and J 6 bases, with 12 bases left between them. DNA of the CDR3: TGCGCCAGCAGCTTGGGGATCCCAGGGGATGGCTACACCTTC. Translated: CASSLGIPGDGYTF. The full variable domain, its missing parts supplied by reference TRBV5-1 and TRBJ1-2, is KAGVTQTPRYLIKTRGQQVTLSCSPISGHRSVSWYQQTPGQGLQFLFEYFSETQRNKGNFPGRFSGRQFSNSRSEMNVSTLELGDSALYLCASSLGIPGDGYTFGSGTRLTVV.

The CDR3 DNA is TGCGCCAGCAGCTTGGGAGGCTATGCCACCGGGGAGCTGTTTTTT. It specifies CASSLGGYATGELFF. This chain uses TRBV5-1 with TRBJ2-2; no clear D gene. V was trimmed by 0 bases and J by 4 bases, leaving 10 bases between them. The CDR3 is 15 residues long. The germline gives CDR1 SGHRS, CDR2 YFSETQ.

This CDR3 reads CASSLGQPSYGYTF. CDR3 DNA sequence: TGTGCCAGCAGCTTAGGGCAGCCCTCCTATGGCTACACCTTC. This chain links TRBV7-2 with TRBJ1-2; D is unresolved. The CDR3 spans 14 residues. Germline V CDR1 and CDR2: SGHTA, FQGNSA. V was cut by 1 base and J by 4 bases, with 10 bases left in between.

This clonotype was counted many times. This rearrangement joins TRBV20-1 to TRBJ1-2; D might be TRBD1 (6 bases). Germline values: CDR1 DFQATT, CDR2 SNEGSKA (reference sequence). The CDR3 contains 13 residues. V was cut by 2 bases and J by 8 bases, with 15 bases left in between. The DNA of the CDR3 is TGCAGTGCTAGACACAGGGCCTCCGTGGGCTACACCTTC. It codes for CSARHRASVGYTF.